This TCR beta chain was captured in a study of T-cell memory formation after mild COVID-19. Each CDR3 protein is one row after TCRdb ran MiXCR on the 5' RACE reads. Of 400,000 or so distinct CDR3 sequences in the sample, around 20% were seen once. The V segment lost 5 bases and the J segment 3 bases; nucleotides outside the gene matches: 5. CDR1 is MNHEY and CDR2 is SVGAGI in the germline V gene. The CDR3 sequence is 14 residues long. The source of this sequence is an adult woman who had mild COVID-19 (a few samples of this study predate the infection). Cell type and time point are not known. This chain links TRBV6-5 with TRBJ2-3, with 7 bases matching TRBD1. Sequenced: PBMCs or a T cell subset sorted from them (not recorded which). The CDR3 loop reads CASSRYRGTDTQYF. The CDR3 nucleotides are TGTGCCAGCAGTAGGTACAGGGGAACAGATACGCAGTATTTT.